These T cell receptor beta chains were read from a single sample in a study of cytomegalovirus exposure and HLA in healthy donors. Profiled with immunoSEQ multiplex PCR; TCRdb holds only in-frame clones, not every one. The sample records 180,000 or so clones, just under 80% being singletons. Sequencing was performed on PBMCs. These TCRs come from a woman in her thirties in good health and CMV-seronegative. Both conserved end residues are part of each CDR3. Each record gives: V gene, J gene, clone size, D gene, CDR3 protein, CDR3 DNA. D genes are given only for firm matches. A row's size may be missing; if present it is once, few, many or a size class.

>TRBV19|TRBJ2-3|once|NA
CASSTGARDTQYF
TGTGCCAGTAGTACAGGGGCGAGGGATACGCAGTATTTT
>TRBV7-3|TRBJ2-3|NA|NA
CASSLTNSRDTQYF
TGTGCCAGCAGCTTAACCAACTCCCGAGATACGCAGTATTTT
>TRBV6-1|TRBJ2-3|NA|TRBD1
CASRTGDTQYF
TGTGCCAGCAGGACAGGGGATACGCAGTATTTT
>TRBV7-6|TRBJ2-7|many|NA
CASSLAANYEQYF
TGTGCCAGCAGCTTAGCCGCTAATTACGAGCAGTACTTC
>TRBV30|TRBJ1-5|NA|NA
CAWSVTGINQPQHF
TGTGCCTGGAGTGTGACAGGCATCAATCAGCCCCAGCATTTT
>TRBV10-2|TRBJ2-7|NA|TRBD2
CASSLAGGPINEQYF
TGCGCCAGCAGTTTGGCGGGGGGGCCGATTAACGAGCAGTACTTC
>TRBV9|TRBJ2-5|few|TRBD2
CASSSQRGDRQETQYF
TGTGCCAGCAGCTCACAGCGGGGGGATAGACAAGAGACCCAGTACTTC
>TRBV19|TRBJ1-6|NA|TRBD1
CASRDRVGSPLHF
TGTGCCAGTAGGGACAGGGTCGGGTCACCCCTCCACTTT
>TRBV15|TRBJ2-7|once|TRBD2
CATSRGQGLGKGVQYF
TGTGCCACCAGCAGAGGCCAGGGACTAGGCAAGGGAGTGCAGTACTTC
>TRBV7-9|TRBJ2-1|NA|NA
CASSLDLVEQFF
TGTGCCAGCAGCTTAGACTTAGTCGAGCAGTTCTTC
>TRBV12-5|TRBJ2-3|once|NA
CASGLSGADTQYF
TGTGCTAGTGGTTTGTCGGGGGCAGATACGCAGTATTTT
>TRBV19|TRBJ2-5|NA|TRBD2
CASRRAGFRETQYF
TGTGCCAGTCGGCGAGCGGGGTTCAGAGAGACCCAGTACTTC
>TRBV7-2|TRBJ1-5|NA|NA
CASSLRSNQPQHF
TGTGCCAGCAGCTTACGGAGCAATCAGCCCCAGCATTTT
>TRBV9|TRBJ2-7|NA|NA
CASSVDQTRTDEQYF
TGTGCCAGCAGCGTAGATCAAACTAGGACGGACGAGCAGTACTTC
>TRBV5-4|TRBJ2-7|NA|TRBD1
CASSDTGGNEQYF
TGTGCCAGCAGCGACACAGGGGGGAACGAGCAGTACTTC
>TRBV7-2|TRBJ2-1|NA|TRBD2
CASSLDGRGVGNEQFF
TGTGCCAGCAGCTTAGATGGGCGGGGGGTAGGGAATGAGCAGTTCTTC
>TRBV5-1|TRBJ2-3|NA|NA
CASSSRDLDTQYF
TGCGCCAGCAGCTCCAGGGATCTGGATACGCAGTATTTT
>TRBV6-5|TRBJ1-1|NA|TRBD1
CASSYSGTANTEAFF
TGTGCCAGCAGTTACTCTGGGACAGCTAACACTGAAGCTTTCTTT
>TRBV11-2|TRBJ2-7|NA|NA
CASSLLAWGREQYF
TGTGCCAGCAGTTTACTAGCCTGGGGTCGGGAGCAGTACTTC
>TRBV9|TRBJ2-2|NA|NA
CASSVASRYSTGELFF
TGTGCCAGCAGCGTAGCTTCGCGGTATTCCACCGGGGAGCTGTTTTTT
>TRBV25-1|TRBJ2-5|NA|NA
CASIPWGVETQYF
TGTGCCAGCATCCCCTGGGGGGTAGAGACCCAGTACTTC
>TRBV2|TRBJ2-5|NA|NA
CASSEPQGRETQYF
TGTGCCAGCAGTGAACCACAGGGGAGGGAGACCCAGTACTTC
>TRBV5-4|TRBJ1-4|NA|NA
CASSSQQGSNEKLFF
TGTGCCAGCAGCTCACAACAGGGTTCTAATGAAAAACTGTTTTTT
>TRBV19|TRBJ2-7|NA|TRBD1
CASSMATVSVDRGTYEQYF
TGTGCCAGTAGTATGGCCACCGTCTCCGTGGACAGGGGTACCTACGAGCAGTACTTC
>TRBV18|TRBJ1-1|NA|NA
CASSPAAEMNTEAFF
TGTGCCAGCTCACCTGCGGCAGAGATGAACACTGAAGCTTTCTTT
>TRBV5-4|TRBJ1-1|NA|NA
CASSLPQGQNTEAFF
TGTGCCAGCAGCTTGCCCCAGGGCCAGAACACTGAAGCTTTCTTT
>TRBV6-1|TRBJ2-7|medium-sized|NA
CASSDLGGAADYEQYF
TGTGCCAGCAGTGACTTAGGAGGTGCGGCAGACTACGAGCAGTACTTC
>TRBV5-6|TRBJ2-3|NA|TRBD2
CASSPGLAGGVGTQYF
TGTGCCAGCAGCCCGGGACTAGCGGGGGGGGTTGGTACGCAGTATTTT
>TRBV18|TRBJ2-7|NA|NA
CASSPPYGSYEQYF
TGTGCCAGCTCACCACCGTACGGGAGCTACGAGCAGTACTTC
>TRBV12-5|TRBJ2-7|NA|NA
CASGPAGTKSSYEQYF
TGTGCTAGTGGCCCTGCCGGGACAAAGAGCTCCTACGAGCAGTACTTC
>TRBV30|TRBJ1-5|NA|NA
CAWSGTVGNQPQHF
TGTGCCTGGAGTGGGACAGTCGGCAATCAGCCCCAGCATTTT
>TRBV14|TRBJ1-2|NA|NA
CASSQTRDFYGYTF
TGTGCCAGCAGCCAAACCCGGGACTTCTATGGCTACACCTTC
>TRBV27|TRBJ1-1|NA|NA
CASSRAWDTEAFF
TGTGCCAGCAGTCGAGCGTGGGACACTGAAGCTTTCTTT
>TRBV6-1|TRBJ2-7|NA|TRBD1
CASNRDRAGYEQYF
TGTGCCAGCAACCGGGACAGGGCGGGGTACGAGCAGTACTTC
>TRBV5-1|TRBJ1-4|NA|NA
CASSQTGTNEKLFF
TGCGCCAGCAGCCAAACGGGGACTAATGAAAAACTGTTTTTT
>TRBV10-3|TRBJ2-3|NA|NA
CAISEVESADTQYF
TGTGCCATCAGTGAGGTGGAGTCAGCAGATACGCAGTATTTT
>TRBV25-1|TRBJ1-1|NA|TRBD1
CASSERTGSLNTEAFF
TGTGCCAGCAGTGAACGGACAGGGAGTTTGAACACTGAAGCTTTCTTT
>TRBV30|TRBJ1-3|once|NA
CAWSVEGNTIYF
TGTGCCTGGAGTGTGGAGGGAAACACCATATATTTT
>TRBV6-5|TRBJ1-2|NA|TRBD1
CASSYDREGYTF
TGTGCCAGCAGTTACGACAGGGAGGGCTACACCTTC
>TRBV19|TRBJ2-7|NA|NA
CASRGVGEDEQYF
TGTGCCAGTAGGGGAGTGGGGGAGGACGAGCAGTACTTC
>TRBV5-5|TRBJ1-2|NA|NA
CASTLGGAGAYGYTF
TGTGCCAGCACCTTGGGGGGAGCAGGGGCCTATGGCTACACCTTC
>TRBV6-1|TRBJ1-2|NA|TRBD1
CASSDRGYGYTF
TGTGCCAGCTCGGACAGGGGCTATGGCTACACCTTC
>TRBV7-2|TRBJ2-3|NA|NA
CASSSGTDTQYF
TGTGCCAGCAGTTCCGGCACAGATACGCAGTATTTT
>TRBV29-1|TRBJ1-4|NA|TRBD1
CSVEQGWGEKLFF
TGCAGCGTAGAACAGGGGTGGGGTGAAAAACTGTTTTTT
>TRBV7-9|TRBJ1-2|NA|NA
CASSLPESYTF
TGTGCCAGCAGCTTACCTGAGTCCTACACCTTC
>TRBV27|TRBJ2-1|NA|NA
CASSLSQRGNEQFF
TGTGCCAGCAGTTTATCACAAAGGGGTAATGAGCAGTTCTTC
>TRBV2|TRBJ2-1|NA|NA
CASRGDLSYNEQFF
TGTGCCAGCAGGGGAGACCTATCCTACAATGAGCAGTTCTTC
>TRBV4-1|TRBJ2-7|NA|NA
CASSLEVSPYEQYF
TGCGCCAGCAGCCTGGAGGTCAGTCCCTACGAGCAGTACTTC
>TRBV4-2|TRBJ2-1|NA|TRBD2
CASSLGLAGYNEQFF
TGTGCCAGCAGCCTCGGACTAGCGGGGTACAATGAGCAGTTCTTC
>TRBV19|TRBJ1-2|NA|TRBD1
CASSIWTGGKNYGYTF
TGTGCCAGTAGTATCTGGACAGGGGGAAAGAACTATGGCTACACCTTC
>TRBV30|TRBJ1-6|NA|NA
CATRGRGFGSPLHF
TGTGCCACCCGAGGAAGGGGGTTTGGTTCACCCCTCCACTTT